The rows below give T cell receptor beta chains drawn from one sample of a study of T cell responses to AZD1222 COVID-19 vaccine. Method: immunoSEQ multiplex PCR; TCRdb's copy keeps in-frame clones and lacks some. The sample yields 120,000 or so clones, over 75% seen once. The sequencing used peripheral blood, collected on day 0 of MenACWY control vaccination. These receptors were collected from an adult in good health. Each CDR3 is given with its conserved first and last residue. Fields, in order: clone size, J gene, V gene, D gene, CDR3 DNA, CDR3 protein. A D gene is named only where the DNA matches it firmly. Only some rows state a clone size, as once, few, many or a class for expanded clones.

>NA|TRBJ2-7|TRBV18|NA
TGTGCCAGCTCTCCCGGGGCATTTCCCTACGAGCAGTACTTC
CASSPGAFPYEQYF
>NA|TRBJ1-1|TRBV10-2|TRBD1
TGCGCCAGCAGAAGGACAGGGACCCTTTCGAACACTGAAGCTTTCTTT
CASRRTGTLSNTEAFF
>NA|TRBJ2-3|TRBV24-1|TRBD1
TGTGCCACCAGTCGGACAGGGAGCACAGATACGCAGTATTTT
CATSRTGSTDTQYF
>NA|TRBJ2-7|TRBV11-3|NA
TGTGCCAGCAGCCCGCGAGGAGCATCCTACGAGCAGTACTTC
CASSPRGASYEQYF
>NA|TRBJ2-7|TRBV28|NA
TGTGCCAGCAGTTTAACGTACGAGCAGTACTTC
CASSLTYEQYF
>NA|TRBJ1-1|TRBV19|NA
TGTGCCAGTAGTGTACCGGGACTGGGCACTGAAGCTTTCTTT
CASSVPGLGTEAFF
>NA|TRBJ1-4|TRBV5-1|TRBD1
TGCGCCAGCAGCTTACTCCTGACAGGGAAGGATGAAAAACTGTTTTTT
CASSLLLTGKDEKLFF
>NA|TRBJ1-5|TRBV3-1/TRBV3-2|NA
TGTGCCAGCAGCCAATCTAACACTGCTCGGGCTAATCAGCCCCAGCATTTT
CASSQSNTARANQPQHF
>NA|TRBJ2-7|TRBV19|NA
TGTGCCAGTAGCCGCGGACTAAACTCCTACGAGCAGTACTTC
CASSRGLNSYEQYF
>NA|TRBJ2-3|TRBV7-3|TRBD2
TGTGCCAGCAGCAGGGACTACACAGATACGCAGTATTTT
CASSRDYTDTQYF
>NA|TRBJ2-1|TRBV7-3|NA
TGTGCCAGCAGCTTATTTAGGGGACCGCAGTTCTTC
CASSLFRGPQFF
>NA|TRBJ2-5|TRBV15|NA
TGTGCCACCAGCAGAGATAGGGGCCCACAAGAGACCCAGTACTTC
CATSRDRGPQETQYF
>many|TRBJ2-7|TRBV4-1|TRBD2
TGCGCCAGCAGCCAAACTAGCGGGACCACTTACGAGCAGTACTTC
CASSQTSGTTYEQYF
>NA|TRBJ1-1|TRBV18|NA
TGTGCCAGCTCACCACGGAGGGCGCGGGATACTGAAGCTTTCTTT
CASSPRRARDTEAFF
>NA|TRBJ2-1|TRBV6-4|NA
TGTGCCAGCAGTGAGGATGCAGGGGAGGGCGATGAGCAGTTCTTC
CASSEDAGEGDEQFF
>once|TRBJ2-3|TRBV9|NA
TGTGCCAGCAGCGTAGAAAGGAAAACAGATACGCAGTATTTT
CASSVERKTDTQYF
>NA|TRBJ2-2|TRBV5-1|TRBD1
TGCGCCAGCAGCCAGGGACAGGGAGGGCTGTTTTTT
CASSQGQGGLFF
>once|TRBJ1-1|TRBV30|NA
TGTGCCTGGAGTCGAGACAGGCAAGCTTTCTTT
CAWSRDRQAFF
>NA|TRBJ2-1|TRBV9|TRBD2
TGTGCCAGCAGCCCATTTAGCGGGAGCCGGAATGAGCAGTTCTTC
CASSPFSGSRNEQFF
>NA|TRBJ2-1|TRBV7-3|NA
TGTGCCAGCAGTTCCAGGGCCTACAATGAGCAGTTCTTC
CASSSRAYNEQFF
>NA|TRBJ2-1|TRBV14|NA
TGTGCCAGCAGCCAAGGGGACGCTTACAATGAGCAGTTCTTC
CASSQGDAYNEQFF
>NA|TRBJ2-6|TRBV24-1|NA
TGTGCCACCAGTGCGGACAGTACCTCTGGGGCCAACGTCCTGACTTTC
CATSADSTSGANVLTF
>NA|TRBJ2-1|TRBV19|NA
TGTGCCAGTAGCCATCAGATAAATGAGCAGTTCTTC
CASSHQINEQFF
>NA|TRBJ2-1|TRBV7-6|TRBD2
TGTGCCAGCAATCTAGGGGCGGGAGGCCTGAATGAGCAGTTCTTC
CASNLGAGGLNEQFF
>NA|TRBJ1-3|TRBV6-5|NA
TGTGCCAGCAGTACCGACAGGAGCTCTGGAAACACCATATATTTT
CASSTDRSSGNTIYF
>NA|TRBJ1-4|TRBV5-1|TRBD1
TGCGCCAGCAGCTTGGTTGGGACAGCCAGGAGTAATGAAAAACTGTTTTTT
CASSLVGTARSNEKLFF
>few|TRBJ2-1|TRBV19|NA
TGTGCCAGTAGTCTCAGGGGGGATGAGCAGTTCTTC
CASSLRGDEQFF
>NA|TRBJ2-4|TRBV24-1|NA
TGTGCCACCAGTGATTTTGCCCCAATGATCCTTAAAAACATTCAGTACTTC
CATSDFAPMILKNIQYF
>once|TRBJ1-3|TRBV7-2|TRBD1
TGTGCCAGCAAAAGGGACAGCTCTGGAAACACCATATATTTT
CASKRDSSGNTIYF